Below, one TCR beta chain is given with its context. The antigen is not known. In germline, CDR1 is SGHTA, CDR2 FQGTGA. V lost 1 base and J lost 2; bases outside the gene matches: 5. The CDR3 loop spans 16 amino acids. These data come from a study of shared clonotypes between healthy human individuals. Study findings and constraints: Among donors, the sharing of clonotypes was expected to be influenced by sequencing depth.

Sequencing was performed with immunoSEQ multiplex PCR; in TCRdb, only in-frame clones are kept and a portion is missing. The table records approximately 470,000 clones, over 70% of them present only once. The chain combines TRBV7-3 with TRBJ2-1, with TRBD2 identical over 7 bases. Sequencing was performed on PBMCs. This clonotype was obtained from a woman in her forties in good health. Some clones in this sample may be carry-over from other donors' samples. The CDR3 loop reads CASSLIWREPYNEQFF. In DNA, the CDR3 is TGTGCCAGCAGCTTAATATGGCGGGAGCCCTACAATGAGCAGTTCTTC.